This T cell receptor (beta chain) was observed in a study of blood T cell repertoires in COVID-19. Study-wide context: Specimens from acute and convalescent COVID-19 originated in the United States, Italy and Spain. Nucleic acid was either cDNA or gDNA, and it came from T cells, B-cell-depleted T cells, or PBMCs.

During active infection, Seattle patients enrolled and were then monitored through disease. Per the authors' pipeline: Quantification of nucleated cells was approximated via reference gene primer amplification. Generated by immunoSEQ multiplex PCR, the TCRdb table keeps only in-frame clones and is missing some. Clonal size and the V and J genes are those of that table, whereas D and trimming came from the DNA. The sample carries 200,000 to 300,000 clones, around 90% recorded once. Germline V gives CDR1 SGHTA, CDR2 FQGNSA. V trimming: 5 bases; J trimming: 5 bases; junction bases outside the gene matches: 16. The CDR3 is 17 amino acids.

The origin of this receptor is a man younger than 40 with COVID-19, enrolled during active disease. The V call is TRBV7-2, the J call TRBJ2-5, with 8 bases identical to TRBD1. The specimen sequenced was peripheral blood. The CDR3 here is CASSGSPKAGGWETQYF. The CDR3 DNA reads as TGTGCCAGCAGCGGCTCCCCCAAGGCAGGGGGCTGGGAGACCCAGTACTTC.